This T cell receptor (beta chain) was identified in a study of blood T cell repertoires in COVID-19. Study at large: Samples taken during acute and convalescent COVID-19 were collected in the United States, Italy and Spain.

Individuals aged roughly 18 to 100 years were recruited from about two dozen US areas. Clinical history as reported by participants underpinned cohort assignment. Authors' methods: Researchers report that nucleated cell counts were estimated from reference gene primer amplification. Measured with immunoSEQ multiplex PCR; TCRdb has only the in-frame clones, and not every one. Clone size and the V and J calls come from that table; the DNA yielded D and trimming. The repertoire holds some 240,000 clones, with approximately 79% as singletons. The CDR3 contains 16 residues. Germline values: CDR1 SEHNR, CDR2 FQNEAQ (reference sequence). Trimming took 4 bases from V and 6 from J; bases not matched to a gene: 13.

The sample taken for sequencing was PBMCs or T cells enriched from blood (not recorded which). This clonotype was obtained from a man aged 25-45 years with acute COVID-19. This chain joins TRBV7-9 and TRBJ2-7; 9 bases fit TRBD1. Here the CDR3 reads CASSSSTGTGSFEQYV. The CDR3, as DNA: TGTGCCAGCAGCTCCAGCACCGGGACAGGGTCTTTCGAGCAGTACGTC.